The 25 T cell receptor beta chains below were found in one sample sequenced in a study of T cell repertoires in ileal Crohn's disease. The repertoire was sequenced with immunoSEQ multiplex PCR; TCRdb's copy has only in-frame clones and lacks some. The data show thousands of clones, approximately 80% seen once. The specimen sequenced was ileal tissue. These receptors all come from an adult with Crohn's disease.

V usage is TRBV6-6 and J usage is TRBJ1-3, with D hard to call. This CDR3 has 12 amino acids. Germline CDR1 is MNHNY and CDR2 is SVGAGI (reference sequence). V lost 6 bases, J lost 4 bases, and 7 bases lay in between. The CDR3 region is CASSVGGNTIYF. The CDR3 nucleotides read TGTGCCAGCAGCGTAGGAGGAAACACCATATATTTT.

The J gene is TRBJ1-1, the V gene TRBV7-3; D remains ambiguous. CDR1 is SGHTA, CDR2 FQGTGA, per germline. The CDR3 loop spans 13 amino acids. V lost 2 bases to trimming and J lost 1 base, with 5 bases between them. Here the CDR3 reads CASSLYRNTEAFF. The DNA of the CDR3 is TGTGCCAGCAGCTTATATAGGAACACTGAAGCTTTCTTT.

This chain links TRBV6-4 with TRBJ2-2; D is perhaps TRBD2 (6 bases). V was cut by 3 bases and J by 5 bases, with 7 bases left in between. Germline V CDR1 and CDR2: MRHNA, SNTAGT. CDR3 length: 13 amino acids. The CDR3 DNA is TGTGCCAGCAGTGATGCGGGGACCGGGGAGCTGTTTTTT. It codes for CASSDAGTGELFF.

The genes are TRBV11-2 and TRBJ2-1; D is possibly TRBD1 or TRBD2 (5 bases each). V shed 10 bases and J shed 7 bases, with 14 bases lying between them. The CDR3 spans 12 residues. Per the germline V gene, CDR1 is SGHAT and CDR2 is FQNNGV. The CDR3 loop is CATPREGNEQFF. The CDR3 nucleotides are TGTGCCACCCCCCGAGAGGGGAATGAGCAGTTCTTC.

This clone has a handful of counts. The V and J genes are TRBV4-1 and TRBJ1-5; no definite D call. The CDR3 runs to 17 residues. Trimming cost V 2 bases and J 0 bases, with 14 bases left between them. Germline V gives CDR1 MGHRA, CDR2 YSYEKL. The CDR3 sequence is CASSQFPPVYSNQPQHF. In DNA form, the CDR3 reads TGCGCCAGCAGCCAATTCCCGCCAGTATATAGCAATCAGCCCCAGCATTTT.

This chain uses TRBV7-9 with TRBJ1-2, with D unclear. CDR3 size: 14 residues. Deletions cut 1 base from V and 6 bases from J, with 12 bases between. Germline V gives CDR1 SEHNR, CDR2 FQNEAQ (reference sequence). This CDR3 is CASSLVYFLDGYTF. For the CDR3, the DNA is TGTGCCAGCAGCTTAGTATATTTTCTGGATGGCTACACCTTC.

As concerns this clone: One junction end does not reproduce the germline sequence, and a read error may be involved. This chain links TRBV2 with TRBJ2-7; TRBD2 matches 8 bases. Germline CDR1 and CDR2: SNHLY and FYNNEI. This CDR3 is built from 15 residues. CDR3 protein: CASSQAGALDYEQYF. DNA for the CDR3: TGTGCCAGCAGTCAAGCGGGGGCCTTAGACTACGAGCAGTACTTC.

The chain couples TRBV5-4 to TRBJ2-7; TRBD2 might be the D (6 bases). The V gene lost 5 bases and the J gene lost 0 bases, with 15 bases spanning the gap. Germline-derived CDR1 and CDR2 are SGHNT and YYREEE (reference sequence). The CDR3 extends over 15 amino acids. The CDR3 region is CASSYPGGASYEQYF. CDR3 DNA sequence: TGTGCCAGCAGTTACCCCGGAGGGGCCTCCTACGAGCAGTACTTC.

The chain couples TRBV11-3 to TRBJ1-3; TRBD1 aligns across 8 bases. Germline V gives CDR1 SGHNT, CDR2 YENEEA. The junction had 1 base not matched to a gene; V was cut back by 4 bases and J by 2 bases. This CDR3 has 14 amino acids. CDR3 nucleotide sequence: TGTGCCAGCAGCTCGGACAGGGCTGGAAACACCATATATTTT. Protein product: CASSSDRAGNTIYF.

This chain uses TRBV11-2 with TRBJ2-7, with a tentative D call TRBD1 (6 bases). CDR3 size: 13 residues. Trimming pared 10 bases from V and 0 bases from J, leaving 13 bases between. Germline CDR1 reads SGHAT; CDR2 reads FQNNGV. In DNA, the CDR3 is TGTGCCACAGGGGACATACTCTCCTACGAGCAGTACTTC. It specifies CATGDILSYEQYF.

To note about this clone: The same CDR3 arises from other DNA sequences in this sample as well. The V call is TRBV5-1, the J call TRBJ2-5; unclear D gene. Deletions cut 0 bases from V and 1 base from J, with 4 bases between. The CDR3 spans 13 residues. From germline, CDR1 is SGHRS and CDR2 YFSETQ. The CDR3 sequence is CASSLGGQETQYF. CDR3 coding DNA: TGCGCCAGCAGCTTGGGAGGCCAAGAGACCCAGTACTTC.

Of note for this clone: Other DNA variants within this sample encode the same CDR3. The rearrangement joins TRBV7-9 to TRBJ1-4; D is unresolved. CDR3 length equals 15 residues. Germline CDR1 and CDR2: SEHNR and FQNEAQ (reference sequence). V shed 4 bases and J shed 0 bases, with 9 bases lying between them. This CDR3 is CASSSTESTNEKLFF. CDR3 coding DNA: TGTGCCAGCAGCTCCACAGAATCAACTAATGAAAAACTGTTTTTT.

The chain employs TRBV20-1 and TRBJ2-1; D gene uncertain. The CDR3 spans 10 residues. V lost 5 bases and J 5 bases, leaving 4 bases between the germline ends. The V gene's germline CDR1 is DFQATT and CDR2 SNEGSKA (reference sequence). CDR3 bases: TGCAGTGCTGACAACAATGAGCAGTTCTTC. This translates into CSADNNEQFF.

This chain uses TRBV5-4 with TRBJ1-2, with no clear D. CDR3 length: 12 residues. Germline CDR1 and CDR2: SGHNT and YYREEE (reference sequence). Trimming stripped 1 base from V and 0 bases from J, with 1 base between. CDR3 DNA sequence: TGTGCCAGCAGCTTGACTAACTATGGCTACACCTTC. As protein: CASSLTNYGYTF. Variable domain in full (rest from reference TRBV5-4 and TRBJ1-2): ETGVTQSPTHLIKTRGQQVTLRCSSQSGHNTVSWYQQALGQGPQFIFQYYREEENGRGNFPPRFSGLQFPNYSSELNVNALELDDSALYLCASSLTNYGYTFGSGTRLTVV.

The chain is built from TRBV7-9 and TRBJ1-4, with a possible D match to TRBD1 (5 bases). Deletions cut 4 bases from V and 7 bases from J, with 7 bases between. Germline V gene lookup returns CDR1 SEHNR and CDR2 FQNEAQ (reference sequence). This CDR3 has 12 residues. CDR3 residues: CASSSQGEKLFF. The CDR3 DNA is TGTGCCAGCAGCTCCCAGGGTGAAAAACTGTTTTTT.

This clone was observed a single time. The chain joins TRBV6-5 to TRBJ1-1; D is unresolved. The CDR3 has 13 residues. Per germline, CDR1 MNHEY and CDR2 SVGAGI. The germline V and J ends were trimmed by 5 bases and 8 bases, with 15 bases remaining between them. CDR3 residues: CASSTQISREAFF. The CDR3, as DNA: TGTGCCAGCAGTACCCAGATATCCCGCGAAGCTTTCTTT.

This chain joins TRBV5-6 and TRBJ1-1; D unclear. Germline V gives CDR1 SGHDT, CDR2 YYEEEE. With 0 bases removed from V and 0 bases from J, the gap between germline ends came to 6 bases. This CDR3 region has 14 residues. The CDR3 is CASSLGQMNTEAFF. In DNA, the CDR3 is TGTGCCAGCAGCTTGGGGCAGATGAACACTGAAGCTTTCTTT.

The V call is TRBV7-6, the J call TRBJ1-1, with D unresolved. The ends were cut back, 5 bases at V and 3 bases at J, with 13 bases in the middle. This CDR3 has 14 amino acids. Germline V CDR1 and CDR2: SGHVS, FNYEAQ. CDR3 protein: CASSDPLEDTEAFF. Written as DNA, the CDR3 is TGTGCCAGCAGCGATCCCTTAGAGGACACTGAAGCTTTCTTT.

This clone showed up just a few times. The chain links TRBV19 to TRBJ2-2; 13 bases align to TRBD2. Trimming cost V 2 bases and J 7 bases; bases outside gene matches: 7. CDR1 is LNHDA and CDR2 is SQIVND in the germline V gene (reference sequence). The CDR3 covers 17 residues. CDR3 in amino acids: CASSILGLAGAIGELFF. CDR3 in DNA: TGTGCCAGTAGTATACTAGGACTAGCGGGAGCAATCGGGGAGCTGTTTTTT. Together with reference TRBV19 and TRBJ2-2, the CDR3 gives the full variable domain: DGGITQSPKYLFRKEGQNVTLSCEQNLNHDAMYWYRQDPGQGLRLIYYSQIVNDFQKGDIAEGYSVSREKKESFPLTVTSAQKNPTAFYLCASSILGLAGAIGELFFGEGSRLTVL.

The CDR3 loop is CASTRRRDEAGTQYF. The CDR3 nucleotides read TGTGCCAGTACCAGGAGGCGGGATGAAGCTGGTACGCAGTATTTT. The chain carries TRBV19 and TRBJ2-3; weak D call: TRBD2 (6 bases). Trimming stripped 7 bases from V and 8 bases from J, with 22 bases between. The CDR3 runs 15 residues. Germline V gene data show CDR1 as LNHDA and CDR2 as SQIVND (reference sequence).

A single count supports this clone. The DNA of the CDR3 is TGTGCCTGGAGTGTAGGCAAAAACATTCAGTACTTC. Protein sequence: CAWSVGKNIQYF. V gene TRBV30 combines with J gene TRBJ2-4; D is unresolved. Trimming left V 0 bases short and J 3 bases short, with 3 bases between. The CDR3 length is 12 residues. From germline, CDR1 is GTSNPN and CDR2 SVGIG (reference sequence).

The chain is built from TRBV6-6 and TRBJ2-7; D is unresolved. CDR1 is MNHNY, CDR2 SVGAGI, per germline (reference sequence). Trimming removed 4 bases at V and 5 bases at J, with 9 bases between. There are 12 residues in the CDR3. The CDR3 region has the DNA TGTGCCAGCAGTTCTACAGCAAACGAGCAGTACTTC. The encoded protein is CASSSTANEQYF.

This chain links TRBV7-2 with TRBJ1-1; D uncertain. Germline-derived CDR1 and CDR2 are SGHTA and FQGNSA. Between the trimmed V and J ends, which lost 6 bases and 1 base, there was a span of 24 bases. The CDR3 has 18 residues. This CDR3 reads CASSGIGLGMGKNTEAFF. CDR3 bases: TGTGCCAGCAGTGGGATCGGTCTGGGGATGGGAAAGAACACTGAAGCTTTCTTT.

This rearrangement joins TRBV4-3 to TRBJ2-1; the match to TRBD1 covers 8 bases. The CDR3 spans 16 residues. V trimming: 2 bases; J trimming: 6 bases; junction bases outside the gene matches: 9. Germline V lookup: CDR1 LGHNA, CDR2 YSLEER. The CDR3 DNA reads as TGCGCCAGCAGCCAACAATATCGGACAGGGTTCAATGAGCAGTTCTTC. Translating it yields CASSQQYRTGFNEQFF.

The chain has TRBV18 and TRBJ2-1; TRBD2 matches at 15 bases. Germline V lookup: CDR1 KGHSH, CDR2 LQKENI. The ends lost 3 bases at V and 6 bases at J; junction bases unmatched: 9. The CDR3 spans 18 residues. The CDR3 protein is CASSPGLAGGQVVNEQFF. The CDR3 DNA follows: TGTGCCAGCTCACCTGGACTAGCGGGAGGGCAAGTGGTCAATGAGCAGTTCTTC.